This T cell receptor (beta chain) is from a study of blood T cell repertoires in COVID-19. Overall study: Nucleic acid was either cDNA or gDNA, and it came from T cells, B-cell-depleted T cells, or PBMCs.

Germline loops: CDR1 SGHRS, CDR2 YFSETQ. The CDR3 consists of 15 residues. V was clipped by 4 bases and J by 5 bases, with 18 bases between them. The authors' processing: The assay estimated nucleated cells by amplifying reference gene primers. Profiled with immunoSEQ multiplex PCR; TCRdb holds only in-frame clones, not every one. The DNA was the basis for D and trimming; V, J and clone size are from that table. The data hold 200,000 to 300,000 clones, with 80% to 95% observed a single time. This sequence originates from a man between 25 and 39 years old with COVID-19, enrolled during active disease. The sequencing sample was made of peripheral blood. The V and J genes are TRBV5-1 and TRBJ2-5, with a weak D call TRBD1 (5 bases). The CDR3 nucleotides are TGCGCCAGCAGCCCAGGTCCCAGGGTTTTGGAGACCCAGTACTTC. This encodes CASSPGPRVLETQYF.